The 30 T cell receptor beta chains below come from one sample, sequenced in a study of human T cells and chemical hapten exposure. Indicated time point: patch test 2, 6 weeks after DPC sensitization. The sample's treatment: therapeutic diphenylcyclopropenone sensitization with weekly scalp DPC. One entry per CDR3 protein, called by TCRdb with MiXCR from the RACE reads. The table records 350,000 to 400,000 distinct CDR3 sequences, about 6% of them present only once. The sample in question was whole blood, obtained in connection with sensitization to the hapten diphenylcyclopropenone (DPC). These receptors were taken from a woman younger than 30 with alopecia areata. Some clones in this sample may be carry-over from other donors' samples.

This clonotype was observed a handful of times. The chain combines TRBV6-1 with TRBJ2-3; D not resolved. The CDR3 spans 15 residues. Germline assignment: CDR1 MNHNS and CDR2 SASEGT. Trimming stripped 2 bases from V and 4 bases from J, with 13 bases between. CDR3 sequence (DNA): TGTGCCAGCAGTGAATATTCTAAGGGTCCAGATACGCAGTATTTT. It codes for CASSEYSKGPDTQYF.

The table lists this clonotype with a few counts. J is TRBJ1-5 and V is TRBV2; D ambiguous. The CDR3 has 14 residues. Deletions cut 3 bases from V and 6 bases from J, with 12 bases between. Per the germline V gene, CDR1 is SNHLY and CDR2 is FYNNEI. The CDR3 DNA is TGTGCCAGCAGTGAGGAAAGTCGGATTCAGCCCCAGCATTTT. Amino acids: CASSEESRIQPQHF.

This clonotype was observed many times. V usage is TRBV6-5 and J usage is TRBJ1-5; 9 nucleotides line up with TRBD1. J was trimmed by 3 bases and V by 5 bases; bases with no gene match: 2. This CDR3 comprises 14 residues. Germline CDR1 and CDR2: MNHEY and SVGAGI. The CDR3 here is CASSGQGINQPQHF. The CDR3 DNA is TGTGCCAGCAGTGGACAGGGGATCAATCAGCCCCAGCATTTT.

CDR3 in DNA: TGTGCCAGCAGCCAAGAGGGGAGACAGGGGACCGGGGAGCTGTTTTTT. This sequence encodes CASSQEGRQGTGELFF. The V and J genes are TRBV4-2 and TRBJ2-2, with TRBD1 matching over 8 bases. Germline CDR1 LGHNA, CDR2 YNFKEQ. The J segment lost 5 bases and the V segment lost 0 bases, leaving 5 bases of the junction unmatched. The CDR3 has 16 amino acids.

This clonotype has just a few counts. The V gene is TRBV10-3, the J gene TRBJ2-6; D is undetermined. The CDR3 sequence is 14 residues long. Germline-derived CDR1 and CDR2 are ENHRY and SYGVKD. V lost 0 bases, J lost 2 bases, and 2 bases lay in between. The CDR3 sequence is CAISESTGANVLTF. The CDR3, as DNA: TGTGCCATCAGTGAGTCCACTGGGGCCAACGTCCTGACTTTC.

The rearrangement joins TRBV2 to TRBJ2-7, with a tentative D call TRBD2 (5 bases). The CDR3 length is 15 residues. With 3 bases removed from V and 0 bases from J, the gap between germline ends came to 12 bases. Germline loops: CDR1 SNHLY, CDR2 FYNNEI. The CDR3 nucleotides read TGTGCCAGCAGTGAGGCGACGGGGAGCTCCTACGAGCAGTACTTC. Translation gives CASSEATGSSYEQYF.

This clonotype was seen a handful of times. This chain connects TRBV6-1 to TRBJ2-3; 10 bases agree with TRBD1. There are 15 residues in the CDR3. CDR1 and CDR2 (germline): MNHNS, SASEGT. Trimming removed 8 bases from V and 4 bases from J; junction bases left unmatched: 9. Written as DNA, the CDR3 is TGTGCCAGCGTTACGGGACAGGGGTTGCCAGATACGCAGTATTTT. Protein: CASVTGQGLPDTQYF.

This clonotype has at least ten counts. V is TRBV29-1 and J is TRBJ1-1; D remains unclear. The CDR3 extends over 10 amino acids. Looked up from germline, CDR1 is SQVTM and CDR2 is ANQGSEA. V was clipped by 1 base and J by 8 bases, with 5 bases between them. CDR3 bases: TGCAGCGTTGAAGCGGGGGAAGCTTTCTTT. It codes for CSVEAGEAFF.

The rearrangement links TRBV10-3 to TRBJ1-5; possibly TRBD1 for D (6 bases). Between the trimmed V and J ends, which lost 3 bases and 8 bases, there was a span of 14 bases. Germline CDR1 and CDR2: ENHRY and SYGVKD. The CDR3 totals 14 residues. The CDR3 nucleotides read TGTGCCATCAGTGATAGGGGGGGCGGAGAGCCCCAGCATTTT. Translation gives CAISDRGGGEPQHF.

This clonotype was counted ten times or more. V usage is TRBV6-5 and J usage is TRBJ1-3; D gene ambiguous. The V end lost 7 bases, the J end lost 4 bases, and 11 bases lay between the germline ends. Germline CDR1 and CDR2: MNHEY and SVGAGI. The CDR3 consists of 13 residues. The CDR3 nucleotides are TGTGCCAGCACCAGAATAGGGGGAAACACCATATATTTT. It codes for CASTRIGGNTIYF.

This chain joins TRBV12-3 or TRBV12-4 and TRBJ2-2; the D gene is possibly TRBD2 (5 bases). The CDR3 extends over 15 amino acids. Deletions cut 6 bases from V and 0 bases from J, with 11 bases between. The CDR3 DNA sequence: TGTGCCAGCAGGACGCCGGGATCGAACACCGGGGAGCTGTTTTTT. This translates into CASRTPGSNTGELFF.

This clonotype was seen many times. As DNA, the CDR3 is TGTGCCAGCAGTTTCGGTAGGGGGGGCTCTGGGGCCAACGTCCTGACTTTC. This encodes CASSFGRGGSGANVLTF. The chain combines TRBV12-3 or TRBV12-4 with TRBJ2-6, with a tentative D call TRBD2 (7 bases). V lost 3 bases and J lost 0, with 12 bases in between. This CDR3 spans 17 amino acids.

This clonotype has ten or more counts. The gene calls are TRBV20-1 and TRBJ1-4; 7 nucleotides agree with TRBD1. This CDR3 has 14 residues. Trimming at V came to 5 bases and at J to 8 bases, leaving 11 bases not matched to a gene. Germline loops: CDR1 DFQATT, CDR2 SNEGSKA (reference sequence). The CDR3 here is CSASHRGVYEKLFF. The CDR3 coding sequence is TGCAGTGCTTCTCACAGGGGAGTGTACGAAAAACTGTTTTTT.

A few counts support this clonotype. The chain employs TRBV6-5 and TRBJ1-2; D remains unclear. V was trimmed by 0 bases and J by 0 bases, leaving 11 bases between them. The CDR3 runs to 16 residues. Germline-derived CDR1 and CDR2 are MNHEY and SVGAGI. CDR3 protein: CASSYSSKIANYGYTF. In DNA form, the CDR3 reads TGTGCCAGCAGTTACTCGAGCAAGATAGCTAACTATGGCTACACCTTC.

This clonotype was found a few times. This chain joins TRBV7-9 and TRBJ1-1; D possibly corresponds to TRBD1 (5 bases). With 8 bases removed from V and 2 bases from J, the gap between germline ends came to 12 bases. The CDR3 loop spans 13 amino acids. Germline-derived CDR1 and CDR2 are SEHNR and FQNEAQ (reference sequence). Here the CDR3 reads CASGQGLNTEAFF. For the CDR3, the DNA is TGTGCCAGCGGGCAGGGCCTAAACACTGAAGCTTTCTTT.

The chain combines TRBV12-3 or TRBV12-4 with TRBJ2-3, with 12 positions matching TRBD2. The CDR3 has 15 amino acids. Losses at the gene ends were 5 bases for V and 4 bases for J; bases not matched to a gene: 4. The CDR3 is CASSLRLAGADTQYF. In DNA, the CDR3 is TGTGCCAGCAGTCTTAGACTAGCGGGGGCAGATACGCAGTATTTT.

In its sample, this clonotype was seen a few times. This chain joins TRBV6-2 or TRBV6-3 and TRBJ1-1; D gene ambiguous. Germline V gene sequence: CDR1 MNHEY, CDR2 SVGEGT. Trimming took off 5 bases at V and 1 base at J, with 11 bases between the two ends. This CDR3 has 14 amino acids. The CDR3 spells CASSVIRGNTEAFF. CDR3 sequence (DNA): TGTGCCAGCAGTGTTATACGGGGGAACACTGAAGCTTTCTTT.

This clonotype was detected only a few times. V gene TRBV18 combines with J gene TRBJ2-5, with 10 bases fitting TRBD1. Per germline, CDR1 KGHSH and CDR2 LQKENI. The CDR3 totals 16 residues. Unmatched junction bases numbered 5, after V lost 3 bases and J lost 1 base. CDR3 residues: CASSPMTGGLQETQYF. CDR3 DNA: TGTGCCAGCTCACCGATGACAGGGGGCCTCCAAGAGACCCAGTACTTC.

CDR3 sequence: CASSLVGVHSYEQYF. For the CDR3, the DNA is TGTGCCAGCAGTTTAGTTGGCGTTCACTCCTACGAGCAGTACTTC. The chain employs TRBV27 and TRBJ2-7; D is uncertain. This CDR3 is built from 15 residues. Germline-derived CDR1 and CDR2 are MNHEY and SMNVEV (reference sequence). V lost 2 bases to trimming and J lost 0 bases, with 11 bases between them.

This clonotype was recorded many times. The chain uses TRBV24-1 and TRBJ1-2, with D unclear. The V end lost 2 bases, the J end lost 3 bases, and 9 bases lay between the germline ends. Germline CDR1 and CDR2: KGHDR and SFDVKD. The CDR3 loop spans 14 amino acids. CDR3 nucleotide sequence: TGTGCCACCAGTGATTCGACGGTATACTATGGCTACACCTTC. As protein: CATSDSTVYYGYTF.

This clonotype was observed many times. The chain couples TRBV5-1 to TRBJ1-6; D is undetermined. Deletions cut 4 bases from V and 0 bases from J, with 14 bases between. CDR1 is SGHRS, CDR2 YFSETQ, per germline. This CDR3 comprises 17 residues. CDR3 loop: CASSPWALDSYNSPLHF. CDR3 nucleotides: TGCGCCAGCAGCCCCTGGGCCCTAGACTCCTATAATTCACCCCTCCACTTT. Full variable domain (missing parts from reference TRBV5-1 and TRBJ1-6): KAGVTQTPRYLIKTRGQQVTLSCSPISGHRSVSWYQQTPGQGLQFLFEYFSETQRNKGNFPGRFSGRQFSNSRSEMNVSTLELGDSALYLCASSPWALDSYNSPLHFGNGTRLTVT.

The table lists this clonotype with many counts. As DNA, the CDR3 is TGTGCCAGCAGTCTCCGGGGGGGCGGAGGCGAGCAGTACTTC. It yields the protein CASSLRGGGGEQYF. The V call is TRBV28, the J call TRBJ2-7; 8 bases are shared with TRBD2. Trimming removed 5 bases from V and 6 bases from J; junction bases left unmatched: 9. This CDR3 has 14 amino acids. Germline V CDR1 and CDR2: MDHEN, SYDVKM.

The V gene is TRBV5-4, the J gene TRBJ2-3, with 16 bases identical to TRBD2. The CDR3 runs to 17 residues. CDR1 SGHNT and CDR2 YYREEE come from the germline V gene (reference sequence). V shed 4 bases and J 3 bases; nucleotides not matched to a gene: 5. The CDR3 loop is CASSGGTSGRGTDTQYF. CDR3 bases: TGTGCCAGCAGCGGTGGGACTAGCGGGAGGGGTACAGATACGCAGTATTTT.

The genes are TRBV12-3 or TRBV12-4 and TRBJ2-1, with D perhaps TRBD1 (5 bases). This CDR3 region has 14 residues. V lost 5 bases and J 4 bases, leaving 12 bases between the germline ends. The CDR3 DNA reads as TGTGCCAGCAGTGCGGCAGGGCGGTACAATGAGCAGTTCTTC. Residues: CASSAAGRYNEQFF.

The chain employs TRBV11-2 and TRBJ2-3, with TRBD2 matching over 8 bases. The CDR3 covers 13 residues. Germline CDR1 and CDR2: SGHAT and FQNNGV. The trim removed 4 bases at V and 4 bases at J, leaving 1 base unmatched. CDR3 amino acids: CASSWRGADTQYF. The CDR3, as DNA: TGTGCCAGCAGCTGGCGGGGGGCAGATACGCAGTATTTT.

This clonotype was observed many times. The chain joins TRBV27 to TRBJ2-7; D is unresolved. Per the germline V gene, CDR1 is MNHEY and CDR2 is SMNVEV (reference sequence). The CDR3 length is 14 residues. V was shortened by 3 bases and J by 0 bases, with 9 bases between the two germline ends. CDR3 in amino acids: CASSFGYNSYEQYF. The CDR3 DNA follows: TGTGCCAGCAGTTTCGGTTACAACTCCTACGAGCAGTACTTC.

This clonotype was observed a handful of times. The V and J genes are TRBV12-3 or TRBV12-4 and TRBJ1-3; D is ambiguous. The CDR3 extends over 12 amino acids. Trimming removed 5 bases from V and 9 bases from J, with 11 bases in between. CDR3 coding DNA: TGTGCCAGCAGTAACGGACGTCCCACCATATATTTT. It is translated as CASSNGRPTIYF.

This clonotype was counted many times. This chain connects TRBV12-3 or TRBV12-4 to TRBJ1-2; 10 nucleotides agree with TRBD1. The V and J ends lost 2 bases and 2 bases, in that order; junction bases with no gene match: 2. CDR3 size: 15 residues. The CDR3 spells CASSLMGQGNYGYTF. The CDR3, as DNA: TGTGCCAGCAGTTTAATGGGACAGGGGAACTATGGCTACACCTTC.

A few counts support this clonotype. V usage is TRBV7-8 and J usage is TRBJ1-5; no reliable D call. The V gene lost 5 bases and the J gene lost 5 bases, with 13 bases spanning the gap. This CDR3 contains 14 residues. Germline CDR1 is SGHVS and CDR2 is FQNEAQ. CDR3 sequence: CASSPSRVHQPQHF. CDR3 coding DNA: TGTGCCAGCAGCCCCTCGAGGGTTCATCAGCCCCAGCATTTT.

There are many counts of this clonotype. V usage is TRBV20-1 and J usage is TRBJ2-7; 8 bases map to TRBD1. After removal of 5 bases from V and 3 bases from J, the junction contained 9 bases not matched to a gene. The CDR3 covers 14 residues. Germline V gene sequence: CDR1 DFQATT, CDR2 SNEGSKA (reference sequence). CDR3 nucleotides: TGCAGTGCTCAGCGCGGGACAGGTGTCTACGAGCAGTACTTC. It is translated as CSAQRGTGVYEQYF.